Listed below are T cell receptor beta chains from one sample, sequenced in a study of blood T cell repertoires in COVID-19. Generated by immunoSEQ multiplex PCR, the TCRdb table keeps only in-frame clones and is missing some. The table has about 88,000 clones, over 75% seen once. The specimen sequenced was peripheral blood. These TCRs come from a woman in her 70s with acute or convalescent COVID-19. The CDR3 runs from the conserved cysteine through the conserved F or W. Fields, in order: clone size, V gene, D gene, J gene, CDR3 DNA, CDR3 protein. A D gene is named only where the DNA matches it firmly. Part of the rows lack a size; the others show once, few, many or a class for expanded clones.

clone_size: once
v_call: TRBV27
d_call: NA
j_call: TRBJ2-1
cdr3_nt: TGTGCCAGCAGTCTCTCCGTAGAGAATGAGCAGTTCTTC
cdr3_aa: CASSLSVENEQFF

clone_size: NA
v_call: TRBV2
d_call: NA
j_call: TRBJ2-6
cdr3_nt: TGTGCCAGAACGGACAGATCGGACTCTGGGGCCAACGTCCTGACTTTC
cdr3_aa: CARTDRSDSGANVLTF

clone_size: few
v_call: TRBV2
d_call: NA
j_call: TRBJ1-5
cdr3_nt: TGTGCCAGCAGTGTGTCGGGGAAGGGAAGCAATCAGCCCCAGCATTTT
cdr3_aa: CASSVSGKGSNQPQHF

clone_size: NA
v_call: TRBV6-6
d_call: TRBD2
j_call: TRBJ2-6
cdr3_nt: TGTGCCAGCAGGCGATTCGCTAGCGGGAGGGTCTCTGGGGCCAACGTCCTGACTTTC
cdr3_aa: CASRRFASGRVSGANVLTF

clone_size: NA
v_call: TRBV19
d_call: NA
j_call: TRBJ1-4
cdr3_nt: TGTGCCAGTAGTGCACTACAGGGTGGAAATGAAAAACTGTTTTTT
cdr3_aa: CASSALQGGNEKLFF

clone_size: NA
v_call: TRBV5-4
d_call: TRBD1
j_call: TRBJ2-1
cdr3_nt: TGTGCCAGCAGCCACGGACAGGGCTTTGTCAATGAGCAGTTCTTC
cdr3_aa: CASSHGQGFVNEQFF

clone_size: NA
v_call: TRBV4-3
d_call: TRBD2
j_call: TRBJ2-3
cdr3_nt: TGCGCCAGCAGCCCACTAGCGGGAGGGTTCACAGATACGCAGTATTTT
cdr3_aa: CASSPLAGGFTDTQYF

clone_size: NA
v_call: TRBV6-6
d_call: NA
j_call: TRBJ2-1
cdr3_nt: TGTGCCAGCATGTGGTGGGGGGACTACAATGAGCAGTTCTTC
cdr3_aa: CASMWWGDYNEQFF

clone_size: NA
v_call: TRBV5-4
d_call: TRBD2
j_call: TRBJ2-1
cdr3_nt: TGTGCCAGCAGCTTGAATGCGGGAGTGGTCAATGAGCAGTTCTTC
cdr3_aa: CASSLNAGVVNEQFF

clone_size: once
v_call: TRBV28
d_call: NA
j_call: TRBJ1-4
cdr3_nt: TGTGCCAGCAGTTCTGGGCCAACTAATGAAAAACTGTTTTTT
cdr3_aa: CASSSGPTNEKLFF

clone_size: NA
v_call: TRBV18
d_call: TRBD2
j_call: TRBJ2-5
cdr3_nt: TGTGCCAGCTCATTCGGAGAGGGAGGGCAGGCGGAGACCCAGTACTTC
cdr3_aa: CASSFGEGGQAETQYF

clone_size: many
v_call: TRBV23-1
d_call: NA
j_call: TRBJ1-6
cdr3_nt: TGCGCCAGCGGCCTCCGCAGCATGAGGCGTTCCTATAATTCACCCCTCCACTTT
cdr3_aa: CASGLRSMRRSYNSPLHF

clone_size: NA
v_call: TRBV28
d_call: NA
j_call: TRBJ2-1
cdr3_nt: TGTGCCAGCAGTTTCCTTATCCCTAGCCGCGGTGAGCAGTTCTTC
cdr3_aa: CASSFLIPSRGEQFF

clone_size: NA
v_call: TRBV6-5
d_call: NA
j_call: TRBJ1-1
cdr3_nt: TGTGCCAGCAGTCCGCTCGTGGGGGGGAGTGAAGCTTTCTTT
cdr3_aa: CASSPLVGGSEAFF

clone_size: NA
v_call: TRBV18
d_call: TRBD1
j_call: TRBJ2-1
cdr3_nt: TGTGCCAGCTCACCACCCAGGACAGGCGACAATGAGCAGTTCTTC
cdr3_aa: CASSPPRTGDNEQFF

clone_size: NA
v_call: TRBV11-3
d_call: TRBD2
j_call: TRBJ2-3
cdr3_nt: TGTGCCAGCAGCCGCACTATGACTAGCGGGAGGGTGGCGCAGTATTTT
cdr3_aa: CASSRTMTSGRVAQYF

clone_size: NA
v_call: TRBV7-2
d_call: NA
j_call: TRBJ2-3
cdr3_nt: TGTGCCAGCAGCTGGCAACGGGGCACAGATACGCAGTATTTT
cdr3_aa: CASSWQRGTDTQYF

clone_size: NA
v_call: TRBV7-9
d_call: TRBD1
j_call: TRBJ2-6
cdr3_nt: TGTGCCAGCAGCTTAGTGGGCAGGGGGCGCGTTTCTGGGGCCAACGTCCTGACTTTC
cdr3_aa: CASSLVGRGRVSGANVLTF

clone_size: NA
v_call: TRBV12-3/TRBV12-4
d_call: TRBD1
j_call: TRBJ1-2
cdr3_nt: TGTGCCAGCACCACTGGACAGGGGAGGGGCTACACCTTC
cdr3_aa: CASTTGQGRGYTF

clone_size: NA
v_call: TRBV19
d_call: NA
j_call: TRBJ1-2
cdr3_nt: TGTGCCAGTAGTAATACAGGAGTGAATGGCTACACCTTC
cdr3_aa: CASSNTGVNGYTF

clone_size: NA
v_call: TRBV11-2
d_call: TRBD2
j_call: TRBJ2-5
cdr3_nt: TGTGCCAGCAGCTTAGGGCGGGGGATTCAAGAGACCCAGTACTTC
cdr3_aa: CASSLGRGIQETQYF

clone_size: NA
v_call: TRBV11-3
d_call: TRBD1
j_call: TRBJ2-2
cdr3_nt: TGTGCCAGCAGCTCGCCTGTCCGGGACAGGGGAGACGGGGAGCTGTTTTTT
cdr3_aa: CASSSPVRDRGDGELFF

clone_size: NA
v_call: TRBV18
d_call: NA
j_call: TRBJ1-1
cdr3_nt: TGTGCCAGCTCACCCCTCCCCCCTACGGAAGCTTTCTTT
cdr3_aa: CASSPLPPTEAFF

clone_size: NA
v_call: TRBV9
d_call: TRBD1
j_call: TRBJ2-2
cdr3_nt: TGTGCCAGCAGCGTAGGCGATACCAGGGGGAACGGGGAGCTGTTTTTT
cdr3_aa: CASSVGDTRGNGELFF